The sequence of this T cell receptor beta chain was determined in a study of naive and memory T cell subsets. Study conclusions and caveats: Naive and memory subsets had different power law exponents for TCR abundance.

This clonotype was recorded a few times. Its antigen remains unidentified. Both TRBC1 and TRBC2 were covered by a beta constant-region primer of two equimolar oligonucleotides. Nested alpha and beta constant-region primers with the SP2 primer drove four PCR rounds on ligated cDNA. TCRdb reprocessed the UMI-ligation and nested PCR reads via MiXCR and lists one record per CDR3 protein. The repertoire has under 100,000 distinct CDR3 sequences, about 7% of them found once; the top ten carry roughly 1.6%. The CDR3 is made up of 15 amino acids. Per the germline V gene, CDR1 is SGHVS and CDR2 is FQNEAQ. V shed 1 base and J shed 9 bases, with 16 bases lying between them.

The rearrangement links TRBV7-8 to TRBJ2-1; no definite D call. This TCR was recovered from a human donor in good health. Sequencing used central memory CD4+ T cells from blood. The DNA of the CDR3 is TGTGCCAGCAGCTTAGGAGTCAGTAACCTTGGTGAGCAGTTCTTC. It translates to CASSLGVSNLGEQFF.